Listed below are T cell receptor beta chains from one sample, sequenced in a study of blood T cell repertoires in COVID-19. Sequencing used immunoSEQ multiplex PCR; TCRdb keeps in-frame clones, though not all of them. The table includes under 250,000 clones, 79% detected once. The specimen was peripheral blood. The source of these receptors is a woman between 40 and 50 years old with COVID-19, enrolled during active disease. Both conserved end residues are part of each CDR3. The D gene is left open where the match is weak. A clone size is listed for some rows: how often the clone was seen (once, few, many), or a class if it is expanded.

many TRBJ1-6 . TRBV6-2/TRBV6-3 CASNYVGDNSPLHF TGTGCCAGCAATTACGTGGGGGACAACTCACCCCTCCACTTT
. TRBJ2-7 TRBD1 TRBV7-6 CASSSKQGSRYEQYF TGTGCCAGCAGCTCGAAACAGGGGAGCAGGTACGAGCAGTACTTC
. TRBJ2-7 TRBD1 TRBV3-1/TRBV3-2 CASSQGQGAYYEQYF TGTGCCAGCAGCCAAGGACAGGGGGCCTACTACGAGCAGTACTTC
. TRBJ2-2 TRBD1 TRBV7-2 CASSFSGTGAAGELFF TGTGCCAGCAGCTTTTCTGGGACAGGGGCAGCCGGGGAGCTGTTTTTT
once TRBJ2-7 TRBD1 TRBV9 CASSAGTGAFAVGEQYF TGTGCCAGCAGCGCGGGGACAGGGGCCTTTGCAGTCGGCGAGCAGTACTTC
once TRBJ2-7 . TRBV7-9 CASSQSSSYEQYF TGTGCCAGCAGCCAGTCAAGCTCCTACGAGCAGTACTTC
. TRBJ2-4 TRBD1 TRBV18 CASSPMTGQGGRDF TGTGCCAGCTCACCAATGACGGGACAGGGGGGAAGGGACTTC
. TRBJ2-3 TRBD2 TRBV3-1/TRBV3-2 CASSHVALGGTDTQYF TGTGCCAGCAGCCACGTGGCCCTGGGGGGGACAGATACGCAGTATTTT
. TRBJ2-1 TRBD2 TRBV10-1 CASSESSSGRAGEQFF TGCGCCAGCAGTGAGTCGTCTAGCGGGAGGGCGGGTGAGCAGTTCTTC
. TRBJ1-2 TRBD1 TRBV4-1 CASSQDRDRGFYGYTF TGCGCCAGCAGCCAAGATAGGGACAGGGGTTTTTATGGCTACACCTTC
. TRBJ2-7 . TRBV10-3 CAISQDYEQYF TGTGCCATCAGTCAGGACTACGAGCAGTACTTC
. TRBJ2-5 TRBD2 TRBV11-3 CASSLGETSGGAVETQYF TGTGCCAGCAGCTTAGGTGAAACTAGCGGGGGGGCCGTGGAGACCCAGTACTTC
. TRBJ2-7 TRBD2 TRBV6-5 CASSYSGGREKYF TGTGCCAGCAGTTACTCGGGGGGGAGGGAGAAGTACTTC
. TRBJ2-2 TRBD2 TRBV7-2 CASSPRGGHGELFF TGTGCCAGCAGCCCCCGGGGGGGCCACGGGGAGCTGTTTTTT
once TRBJ1-4 TRBD1 TRBV5-4 CASSSTGVGEKLFF TGTGCCAGCAGTTCTACAGGGGTCGGTGAAAAACTGTTTTTT
few TRBJ2-7 . TRBV6-1 CASREAPPSEQYF TGTGCCAGCCGCGAAGCCCCCCCGTCCGAGCAGTACTTC
few TRBJ2-5 . TRBV29-1 CSVGTVSQETQYF TGCAGCGTTGGGACAGTCTCCCAAGAGACCCAGTACTTC
. TRBJ1-5 . TRBV28 CASSLGGTGNQPQHF TGTGCCAGCAGTTTAGGGGGGACTGGCAATCAGCCCCAGCATTTT
. TRBJ2-1 TRBD2 TRBV7-3 CASSWTSGNNEQFF TGTGCCAGCAGCTGGACTAGCGGTAACAATGAGCAGTTCTTC
once TRBJ2-2 TRBD2 TRBV27 CASSFGREGTGELFF TGTGCCAGCAGTTTTGGGCGGGAGGGCACCGGGGAGCTGTTTTTT
. TRBJ1-4 TRBD1 TRBV10-3 CAIRPGLQGEKLFF TGTGCCATCAGACCCGGTCTACAGGGGGAAAAACTGTTTTTT
few TRBJ2-3 TRBD2 TRBV5-4 CASSSLSGRAVGTDTQYF TGTGCCAGCAGCTCTCTTAGCGGGAGGGCCGTTGGGACAGATACGCAGTATTTT
. TRBJ2-3 . TRBV3-1/TRBV3-2 CASSQVLRGSTDTQYF TGTGCCAGCAGCCAAGTTCTGCGCGGTAGCACAGATACGCAGTATTTT
. TRBJ1-6 TRBD1 TRBV9 CASSAPGQESYNSPLHF TGTGCCAGCAGCGCTCCGGGACAGGAATCCTATAATTCACCCCTCCACTTT
few TRBJ1-1 . TRBV5-4 CASSFDRHTEAFF TGTGCCAGCAGCTTCGACAGGCACACTGAAGCTTTCTTT
. TRBJ2-7 TRBD1 TRBV7-7 CASSQTGYEQYF TGTGCCAGCAGCCAGACAGGGTACGAGCAGTACTTC
. TRBJ1-6 . TRBV30 CACDQGPSSYNSPLHF TGTGCCTGCGACCAGGGGCCGAGCTCCTATAATTCACCCCTCCACTTT
. TRBJ2-5 TRBD1 TRBV27 CASSPDRGIEETQYF TGTGCCAGCAGCCCGGACAGGGGGATAGAGGAGACCCAGTACTTC
. TRBJ1-1 . TRBV5-4 CASSWGWGRDTEAFF TGTGCCAGCAGCTGGGGTTGGGGGAGGGACACTGAAGCTTTCTTT
. TRBJ1-6 TRBD1 TRBV10-3 CAISEGQGDSPLHF TGTGCCATCAGTGAGGGACAGGGAGATTCACCCCTCCACTTT
once TRBJ1-4 TRBD1 TRBV15 CATSTRQGADEKLFF TGTGCCACCAGCACAAGACAGGGTGCGGATGAAAAACTGTTTTTT
few TRBJ2-5 . TRBV29-1 CSVTGTETQYF TGCAGCGTCACAGGGACAGAGACCCAGTACTTC
once TRBJ1-1 TRBD1 TRBV10-3 CAIREGQMNTEAFF TGTGCCATCAGAGAGGGACAGATGAACACTGAAGCTTTCTTT
. TRBJ1-5 . TRBV5-8 CASSLGSANQPQHF TGTGCCAGCAGCTTGGGGAGTGCGAATCAGCCCCAGCATTTT
. TRBJ1-4 TRBD1 TRBV9 CASSASGGSWEKLFF TGTGCCAGCAGCGCGTCAGGGGGCTCGTGGGAAAAACTGTTTTTT
. TRBJ1-1 . TRBV19 CASSNIQGPGTEAFF TGTGCCAGTAGTAATATTCAGGGCCCTGGTACTGAAGCTTTCTTT
. TRBJ2-5 TRBD2 TRBV4-3 CASSQVPLAGATYF TGCGCCAGCAGCCAAGTCCCTCTAGCGGGGGCCACCTACTTC
. TRBJ2-7 TRBD2 TRBV24-1 CATIRLAGHYEQYF TGTGCCACCATCAGACTAGCGGGACATTACGAGCAGTACTTC
. TRBJ1-3 . TRBV13 CASSQPRSGSLSGNTIYF TGTGCCAGCAGCCAACCTAGAAGCGGGTCCCTCTCTGGAAACACCATATATTTT
. TRBJ1-4 . TRBV6-6 CASSRDGNSYEKLFF TGTGCCAGCAGTCGGGACGGGAATTCCTATGAAAAACTGTTTTTT
. TRBJ1-5 . TRBV2 CASSDRGHNQPQHF TGTGCCAGCAGTGATCGAGGCCACAATCAGCCCCAGCATTTT
. TRBJ2-1 TRBD2 TRBV7-9 CASSSRSTSGRGNEQFF TGTGCCAGCAGCTCCCGATCGACTAGCGGGCGCGGGAATGAGCAGTTCTTC
. TRBJ2-1 TRBD2 TRBV20-1 CSASVLAENNEQFF TGCAGTGCTAGTGTCCTAGCGGAGAACAATGAGCAGTTCTTC